This T cell receptor (beta chain) was sequenced during a study of OX40 agonist ivuxolimab in advanced cancers. On the study more broadly: Patients were treated with ivuxolimab, an agonistic anti-OX40 (CD134) antibody. Study-wide results and limits: Clonal expansion was among the lowest in partial responders at 0.1-3.0 mg/kg, especially CD8+. Expanded clones tended on average to be more numerous among CD8+ T cells than CD4+.

The data were produced by immunoSEQ multiplex PCR, yet TCRdb's version contains in-frame clones alone and is incomplete. The data show tens of thousands of clones, around 93% seen once. Germline V gives CDR1 SGHRS, CDR2 YFSETQ. This CDR3 contains 15 residues. V was clipped by 3 bases and J by 4 bases, with 14 bases between them. About this clone itself: Antigen specificity is unknown.

The TCR originated in an adult with an advanced solid tumor such as melanoma, head and neck, liver or kidney cancer. The sample in question was CD4+ or CD8+ T cells sorted from blood, obtained in a trial of the OX40 agonist ivuxolimab. This chain connects TRBV5-1 to TRBJ2-1; a possible D gene is TRBD2 (6 bases). For the CDR3, the DNA is TGCGCCAGCAGCTCGGGGGTCGGGGGATACAATGAGCAGTTCTTC. Its translation: CASSSGVGGYNEQFF. The full variable domain, in which reference TRBV5-1 and TRBJ2-1 provide the parts outside the CDR3, is KAGVTQTPRYLIKTRGQQVTLSCSPISGHRSVSWYQQTPGQGLQFLFEYFSETQRNKGNFPGRFSGRQFSNSRSEMNVSTLELGDSALYLCASSSGVGGYNEQFFGPGTRLTVL.